This TCR beta chain appears in the sequencing data of a study of cytomegalovirus exposure and HLA in healthy donors. The CDR3 length is 14 residues. CDR1 is MNHEY and CDR2 is SVGAGI in the germline V gene. The J segment lost 5 bases and the V segment lost 6 bases, leaving 6 bases of the junction unmatched. Researchers ran the PCR with 60 Vbeta and 13 Jbeta primers. Assay used: immunoSEQ multiplex PCR; TCRdb lists only in-frame clones, some missing. The sample comprises fewer than 120,000 clones, approximately 83% of which are singletons, and about 1.8% rests with the top ten. This clonotype was sampled from a middle-aged man in good health and CMV-seronegative. The sequenced sample was PBMCs. V gene TRBV6-5 combines with J gene TRBJ1-2; TRBD1 aligns across 10 bases. CDR3 sequence: CASSRQGAEYGYTF. CDR3 sequence (DNA): TGTGCCAGCAGCCGACAGGGGGCGGAATATGGCTACACCTTC.